The clone carrying this T cell receptor beta chain showed up just a few times. Its antigen is still unknown. TCRdb re-called the reads with MiXCR, one entry per CDR3 protein. The table shows around 750,000 distinct CDR3 sequences, with approximately 32% occurring only once. V lost 0 bases to trimming and J lost 5 bases, with 17 bases between them. The CDR3 contains 17 residues. CDR1 and CDR2 (germline): SNHLY, FYNNEI. The data originate from a study of T cell repertoires in cytomegalovirus infection. As for the study in general: An indication of both CMV infection and matching HLA type came from public TCR beta signatures. Whole-study results and caveats: Identification of carriers of CMV plus the relevant HLA was performed using cumulative public TCR beta family frequency. What dominated the ex vivo response were HLA-C-restricted CMV-specific TCR beta clonotypes.

This sample comprised cultured CD8+ T cells from PBMCs, obtained from culture after CMV antigen stimulation. This clonotype originated in a human donor in good health (CMV status not recorded). Some clones in this sample may be carry-over from other donors' samples. The chain combines TRBV2 with TRBJ2-1, with a weak D call TRBD1 (6 bases). For the CDR3, the DNA is TGTGCCAGCAGTGAAGCGTTTCAAGGACAGTTAAACAATGAGCAGTTCTTC. Its protein product is CASSEAFQGQLNNEQFF. Full variable domain (remainder filled in from reference TRBV2 and TRBJ2-1): EPEVTQTPSHQVTQMGQEVILRCVPISNHLYFYWYRQILGQKVEFLVSFYNNEISEKSEIFDDQFSVERPDGSNFTLKIRSTKLEDSAMYFCASSEAFQGQLNNEQFFGPGTRLTVL.